These 18 T cell receptor beta chains originate from one sample sequenced in a study of blood T cell repertoires in COVID-19. Here immunoSEQ multiplex PCR was the method, and the copy in TCRdb shows in-frame clones only, minus some. Among some 150,000 clones listed, about 88% were seen once. The material sequenced was peripheral blood. The receptors originated from a woman in her 70s with acute or convalescent COVID-19.

The J gene is TRBJ2-3, the V gene TRBV5-6; D is unclear. From germline, CDR1 is SGHDT and CDR2 YYEEEE. Trimming pared 0 bases from V and 6 bases from J, leaving 14 bases between. The CDR3 loop spans 15 amino acids. CDR3 DNA sequence: TGTGCCAGCAGCTTGGGAGGTCTAGTAGCTGATACGCAGTATTTT. Residues: CASSLGGLVADTQYF. Drawing the rest from reference TRBV5-6 and TRBJ2-3, the complete variable domain is DAGVTQSPTHLIKTRGQQVTLRCSPKSGHDTVSWYQQALGQGPQFIFQYYEEEERQRGNFPDRFSGHQFPNYSSELNVNALLLGDSALYLCASSLGGLVADTQYFGPGTRLTVL.

The V and J genes are TRBV6-2 or TRBV6-3 and TRBJ1-6; TRBD1 matches at 7 bases. The J segment lost 2 bases and the V segment lost 4 bases, leaving 5 bases of the junction unmatched. Germline V gene lookup returns CDR1 MNHEY and CDR2 SVGEGT. CDR3 length: 16 amino acids. For the CDR3, the DNA is TGTGCCAGCAGTTGGAGCCAGGGGGCCTATAATTCACCCCTCCACTTT. It is translated as CASSWSQGAYNSPLHF.

The CDR3: CATSDSGTSFNEQFF. CDR3 nucleotides: TGTGCCACCAGTGATTCCGGGACTAGCTTCAATGAGCAGTTCTTC. V is TRBV24-1 and J is TRBJ2-1; 9 bases line up with TRBD2. The V gene's germline CDR1 is KGHDR and CDR2 SFDVKD. V shed 2 bases and J 6 bases; nucleotides not matched to a gene: 4. The CDR3 loop spans 15 amino acids.

The chain carries TRBV6-5 and TRBJ1-2; 7 bases are shared with TRBD1. Trimming removed 6 bases from V and 4 bases from J; junction bases left unmatched: 11. The CDR3 extends over 15 amino acids. Per the germline V gene, CDR1 is MNHEY and CDR2 is SVGAGI. The CDR3 DNA follows: TGTGCCAGCAGCACCACGACAGGGAGGATCTATGGCTACACCTTC. Translated, it gives CASSTTTGRIYGYTF.

The rearrangement joins TRBV10-3 to TRBJ2-5, with a possible D match to TRBD1 (6 bases). The ends were cut back, 3 bases at V and 1 base at J, with 9 bases in the middle. CDR1 and CDR2 from the germline V gene are ENHRY and SYGVKD. The CDR3 runs 14 residues. CDR3 sequence reads: CAISEQGSQETQYF. CDR3 nucleotides: TGTGCCATCAGTGAACAGGGATCCCAAGAGACCCAGTACTTC.

The V call is TRBV18, the J call TRBJ1-6; 9 bases map to TRBD1. The CDR3 runs to 17 residues. CDR1 KGHSH and CDR2 LQKENI come from the germline V gene. V shed 6 bases, J shed 9 bases, and the junction held 15 bases outside the gene matches. The CDR3 DNA is TGTGCCAGCTCGCAGCAAACACAGGGGGCAAGGGGTTCACCCCTCCACTTT. Amino acid sequence: CASSQQTQGARGSPLHF.

This clone was seen a single time. V and J are TRBV19 and TRBJ2-3; 11 nucleotides match TRBD2. Germline CDR1 and CDR2: LNHDA and SQIVND (reference sequence). There are 15 residues in the CDR3. V shed 5 bases, J shed 6 bases, and the junction held 7 bases outside the gene matches. This chain's CDR3 is CASSGLAGGSDTQYF. The CDR3 DNA sequence: TGTGCCAGTAGTGGGCTAGCGGGGGGTTCCGATACGCAGTATTTT.

Here the CDR3 DNA reads TGTGCCTGGAGTGTGGGCGGGGAGCGATCACCCCTCCACTTT. The encoded protein is CAWSVGGERSPLHF. The chain uses TRBV30 and TRBJ1-6; D remains unclear. This CDR3 region has 14 residues. Germline CDR1 GTSNPN, CDR2 SVGIG (reference sequence). Trimming stripped 0 bases from V and 10 bases from J, with 13 bases between. Based on the CDR3 plus reference TRBV30 and TRBJ1-6, the full variable domain is SQTIHQWPATLVQPVGSPLSLECTVEGTSNPNLYWYRQAAGRGLQLLFYSVGIGQISSEVPQNLSASRPQDRQFILSSKKLLLSDSGFYLCAWSVGGERSPLHFGNGTRLTVT.

The V and J genes are TRBV21-1 and TRBJ1-4; the table's D call, TRBD1, was not checked against the DNA. TRBV21-1 is assigned pseudogene status. This CDR3 has 13 residues. The CDR3 is CASSNRGREKLFF. Written as DNA, the CDR3 is TGTGCCAGCAGCAACAGGGGCAGGGAAAAACTGTTTTTT.

The gene calls are TRBV12-5 and TRBJ2-1, with D perhaps TRBD2 (6 bases). The V end was cut by 6 bases, the J end by 8 bases, with 23 bases between. The germline V gene has CDR1 LGHNT and CDR2 FRNRAP. This CDR3 has 16 amino acids. CDR3 bases: TGTGCTAGTGGGGATTGGGACTGGCGGGAAGGGGATGAGCAGTTCTTC. This codes for CASGDWDWREGDEQFF.

The genes are TRBV7-9 and TRBJ1-2, with D uncertain. The CDR3 totals 15 residues. V was trimmed by 3 bases and J by 0 bases, leaving 11 bases between them. Germline CDR1 SEHNR, CDR2 FQNEAQ (reference sequence). The CDR3 loop is CASSFGTVTNYGYTF. The CDR3, as DNA: TGTGCCAGCAGCTTCGGTACGGTAACTAACTATGGCTACACCTTC.

The rearrangement joins TRBV2 to TRBJ1-5, with D possibly matching TRBD1 (6 bases). V lost 1 base and J lost 6, with 16 bases in between. The CDR3 runs 16 residues. Germline V gene sequence: CDR1 SNHLY, CDR2 FYNNEI. CDR3 sequence reads: CASSEGIGDTGQPQHF. CDR3 bases: TGTGCCAGCAGTGAAGGAATAGGGGACACCGGTCAGCCCCAGCATTTT.

The chain is built from TRBV3-1 (or the pseudogene TRBV3-2) and TRBJ1-3; no firm D call. Germline values: CDR1 LGHDT, CDR2 YNNKEL (reference sequence). V lost 2 bases, J lost 1 base, and 6 bases lay in between. CDR3 length: 14 residues. CDR3 residues: CASSQTRSGNTIYF. In DNA form, the CDR3 reads TGTGCCAGCAGCCAAACGAGATCTGGAAACACCATATATTTT.

The chain is built from TRBV7-2 and TRBJ1-4, with TRBD1 identical over 7 bases. Germline V CDR1 and CDR2: SGHTA, FQGNSA. With 5 bases clipped from V and 4 bases from J, the junction kept 4 bases outside the gene matches. The length of the CDR3 is 14 residues. The CDR3 DNA sequence: TGTGCCAGCAGCAGGGACAGTGGTAATGAAAAACTGTTTTTT. Protein: CASSRDSGNEKLFF.

The rearrangement links TRBV3-1 (or the pseudogene TRBV3-2) to TRBJ1-5; no firm D call. The germline V gene has CDR1 LGHDT and CDR2 YNNKEL (reference sequence). CDR3 size: 13 residues. V gave up 3 bases and J gave up 6 bases, with 9 bases separating them. The CDR3 bases are TGTGCCAGCAGCCATAGCGGTAGTCAGCCCCAGCATTTT. This sequence encodes CASSHSGSQPQHF.

The V and J genes are TRBV5-6 and TRBJ2-5; 8 positions agree with TRBD2. Germline trimming cut 0 bases from V and 1 base from J; bases unmatched to any gene: 5. Germline-derived CDR1 and CDR2 are SGHDT and YYEEEE. This CDR3 has 16 amino acids. CDR3 nucleotides: TGTGCCAGCAGCTTGGTGAGCGGGGGAGCCCAAGAGACCCAGTACTTC. It specifies CASSLVSGGAQETQYF.

The chain links TRBV3-1 (or the pseudogene TRBV3-2) to TRBJ2-2; the D gene is possibly TRBD1 (6 bases). The CDR3 loop spans 14 amino acids. Germline V lookup: CDR1 LGHDT, CDR2 YNNKEL (reference sequence). V was shortened by 5 bases and J by 6 bases, with 13 bases between the two germline ends. The CDR3 sequence is CASSTQGRPGELFF. In nucleotides, the CDR3 is TGTGCCAGCAGCACCCAGGGGCGTCCCGGGGAGCTGTTTTTT.

This clone was seen a few times. The CDR3 DNA reads TGTGCCAGCAGCCAGACAGGCTCAGGGTATGGCTACACCTTC. The encoded protein is CASSQTGSGYGYTF. The chain employs TRBV3-1 (or the pseudogene TRBV3-2) and TRBJ1-2; maybe TRBD1 (6 bases). V lost 3 bases and J lost 5, with 13 bases in between. The CDR3 has 14 residues. Germline V CDR1 and CDR2: LGHDT, YNNKEL (reference sequence).